One TCR beta chain is described in this entry. Its antigen remains unknown. The data derive from a study of cytomegalovirus exposure and HLA in healthy donors. The study, taken as a whole, reports: Roughly uniform sequencing depth across donors was assumed, possibly incorrectly. In a later analysis, at a false discovery rate of 0.05, 15,000 to 20,000 TCR beta sequences matched HLA alleles. Rarity characterized most TCR sequences, yet some public TCRs appeared in many donors. Solely CMV serostatus was available to characterize immune exposure.

This CDR3 has 15 residues. Trimming removed 0 bases from V and 4 bases from J, with 12 bases in between. From germline, CDR1 is SGDLS and CDR2 YYNGEE. With 60 Vbeta and 13 Jbeta primers, the PCR was carried out. The protocol was immunoSEQ multiplex PCR, while the TCRdb copy is restricted to in-frame clones and leaves out a portion. Among 150,000 to 200,000 clones, around 80% were seen once, and the ten largest hold less than 0.9%. The sequenced sample was PBMCs. This chain joins TRBV9 and TRBJ2-3, with D possibly TRBD1 on 5 matching bases. This TCR was recovered from a female donor in good health and CMV-seronegative. CDR3 DNA: TGTGCCAGCAGCGTAGGGGTGGGGCTGTCAGATACGCAGTATTTT. Protein: CASSVGVGLSDTQYF.